The 5 T cell receptor beta chains below were found in one sample sequenced in a study of shared clonotypes between healthy human individuals. The repertoire was sequenced with immunoSEQ multiplex PCR; TCRdb's copy has only in-frame clones and lacks some. The repertoire includes 650,000 to 700,000 clones, less than 95% of them detected once, and 30% to 40% sits in the top ten. Sequenced input: memory CD8+ T cells from PBMCs. Stated subset: CD45RO+ cells pooled with CCR7-negative TemRA cells. The receptors come from a man between 18 and 35 years old in good health. Some clones in this sample may be carry-over from other donors' samples.

The chain uses TRBV7-6 and TRBJ2-1; maybe TRBD2 (7 bases). In germline, CDR1 is SGHVS, CDR2 FNYEAQ. V was clipped by 2 bases and J by 2 bases, with 13 bases between them. CDR3 length: 16 residues. Written as DNA, the CDR3 is TGTGCCAGCAGCTTAAGGATCGGGGGGCCCTACAATGAGCAGTTCTTC. It is translated as CASSLRIGGPYNEQFF.

Regarding this clone: Other DNA sequences of this sample code for an identical CDR3. The V and J genes are TRBV2 and TRBJ1-1; D not resolved. Germline loops: CDR1 SNHLY, CDR2 FYNNEI. CDR3 length: 13 residues. V was pared by 2 bases and J by 1 base, with 5 bases between. This CDR3 is CASSEWRNTEAFF. As DNA, the CDR3 is TGTGCCAGCAGTGAATGGCGGAACACTGAAGCTTTCTTT.

This rearrangement joins TRBV6-5 to TRBJ2-1; tentative D call: TRBD2 (5 bases). Germline-derived CDR1 and CDR2 are MNHEY and SVGAGI. V was clipped by 5 bases and J by 3 bases, with 14 bases between them. CDR3 length equals 15 residues. The CDR3 loop is CASSARRGSYNEQFF. CDR3 nucleotides: TGTGCCAGCAGTGCACGCCGTGGGAGCTACAATGAGCAGTTCTTC.

The chain couples TRBV7-9 to TRBJ1-5; D is unresolved. CDR1 is SEHNR and CDR2 is FQNEAQ in the germline V gene (reference sequence). The CDR3 is made up of 14 amino acids. The V and J ends lost 5 bases and 1 base respectively, with 9 bases between them. The CDR3 coding sequence is TGTGCCAGCAGCCCCCCGGGGAGCAATCAGCCCCAGCATTTT. Residues: CASSPPGSNQPQHF.

The chain uses TRBV28 and TRBJ2-1; D is perhaps TRBD2 (6 bases). Trimming stripped 1 base from V and 4 bases from J, with 11 bases between. CDR1 is MDHEN and CDR2 is SYDVKM in the germline V gene. The CDR3 sequence is 15 residues long. The CDR3 is CASSLFQEGYNEQFF. The CDR3 nucleotides are TGTGCCAGCAGTTTATTTCAGGAGGGTTACAATGAGCAGTTCTTC.